This TCR beta chain was documented in a study of T cells in Graves' hyperthyroidism and ophthalmopathy. Trimming at V came to 0 bases and at J to 4 bases, leaving 8 bases not matched to a gene. The CDR3 length is 16 residues. Germline lookup yields CDR1 DFQATT and CDR2 SNEGSKA (reference sequence). Study results and caveats: Appearing also in blood were most of the thyroid clonotypes expanded above 0.001.

Amplification of TCR beta CDR3 regions used RNA as the template. The HTBI set primed first-round TCR CDR3 RT-PCR. TCRdb analysed the multiplex PCR reads with MiXCR anew, one entry per CDR3 protein. Of about 570,000 distinct CDR3 sequences detected, about 43% appear once; the ten largest clones hold 15% to 20%. In this sample, this clonotype turned up a few times. Its antigen remains unknown. Clinicians diagnosed patients from clinical symptoms, serum thyroxine and TRAb, thyroid ultrasound and orbital computed tomography. This chain connects TRBV20-1 to TRBJ1-2; 10 bases match TRBD1. The receptor comes from an adult woman with Graves' disease, either hyperthyroidism or ophthalmopathy (not recorded which). The sequenced sample consisted of peripheral blood or thyroid tissue (not recorded which). The CDR3 spells CSARDLMTGGSYGYTF. The CDR3, as DNA: TGCAGTGCTAGAGATCTCATGACAGGGGGCAGCTATGGCTACACCTTC.